The rows below give T cell receptor beta chains drawn from one sample of a study of shared T cell receptors in the human thymus. The assay was immunoSEQ multiplex PCR, and TCRdb's table has in-frame clones only and misses some. The sample holds about 710,000 clones, around 87% seen once. The data were also submitted as part of a second study, on human thymus T cells.

The sequenced sample was thymocytes. These receptors all stem from a boy under two years old with a congenital heart defect. Each CDR3 is given with its conserved first and last residue. D genes are given only for firm matches. Size is omitted from some rows. Given values are once, few, many or a class for expanded clones.

V: TRBV27; J: TRBJ2-1; size: NA; D: TRBD1; DNA: TGTGCCAGCAGTTTAGGGACAGGGGTTTTCCATGAGCAGTTCTTC; CDR3: CASSLGTGVFHEQFF
V: TRBV7-8; J: TRBJ2-5; size: NA; D: TRBD1; DNA: TGTGCCAGCAGCTACCGACAGGGGACGGGAGAGACCCAGTACTTC; CDR3: CASSYRQGTGETQYF
V: TRBV14; J: TRBJ2-1; size: NA; D: NA; DNA: TGTGCCAGCAGCCAAGAGGAGGTCGGACTCACCTACAATGAGCAGTTCTTC; CDR3: CASSQEEVGLTYNEQFF
V: TRBV7-8; J: TRBJ1-2; size: NA; D: NA; DNA: TGTGCCAGCAGCTGTAACTCAGGGGACTATGGCTACACCTTC; CDR3: CASSCNSGDYGYTF
V: TRBV14; J: TRBJ2-2; size: NA; D: NA; DNA: TGTGCCAGCAGCCAAGACCCGGTAGATCGCGGCGGGGAGCTGTTTTTT; CDR3: CASSQDPVDRGGELFF
V: TRBV6-1; J: TRBJ1-1; size: NA; D: TRBD1; DNA: TGTGCCAGCAGTGGACACGGGACAGGGTACAACACTGAAGCTTTCTTT; CDR3: CASSGHGTGYNTEAFF
V: TRBV21-1; J: TRBJ2-5; size: NA; D: NA; DNA: TGTGCCAGCAGCATTCGACAAGTTCAAGAGACCCAGTACTTC; CDR3: CASSIRQVQETQYF
V: TRBV28; J: TRBJ1-2; size: NA; D: NA; DNA: TGTGCCAGCAGCACGAGAGTTGGGGGGGAGGGCTACACCTTC; CDR3: CASSTRVGGEGYTF
V: TRBV11-1; J: TRBJ2-7; size: once; D: TRBD2; DNA: TGTGCCAGCAGCCGATTCGGGACTAAAAGCTCCTACGAGCAGTACTTC; CDR3: CASSRFGTKSSYEQYF
V: TRBV7-9; J: TRBJ2-7; size: NA; D: TRBD2; DNA: TGTGCCAGCAGCTTAGCGAGCGGGAGAGGGGGGTACTACGAGCAGTACTTC; CDR3: CASSLASGRGGYYEQYF
V: TRBV9; J: TRBJ2-7; size: NA; D: NA; DNA: TGTGCCAGCAGCGTATATAACGAGCAGTACTTC; CDR3: CASSVYNEQYF
V: TRBV5-1; J: TRBJ1-1; size: NA; D: TRBD1; DNA: TGCGCCAGCAGCTTGGAGCCCCAGGGGGCGCAGACTGAAGCTTTCTTT; CDR3: CASSLEPQGAQTEAFF
V: TRBV29-1; J: TRBJ2-6; size: NA; D: TRBD1; DNA: TGCAGCGTTATGCTGGGGACAGGGATCTCTGGGGCCAACGTCCTGACTTTC; CDR3: CSVMLGTGISGANVLTF
V: TRBV4-3; J: TRBJ2-7; size: NA; D: NA; DNA: TGCGCCAGCAGCCGCAGGGTCCGGTCGGCCTACGAGCAGTACTTC; CDR3: CASSRRVRSAYEQYF
V: TRBV7-2; J: TRBJ1-4; size: NA; D: NA; DNA: TGTGCCAGCAGCTTTTCACAGCCCAATGAAAAACTGTTTTTT; CDR3: CASSFSQPNEKLFF
V: TRBV7-2; J: TRBJ2-7; size: NA; D: TRBD1; DNA: TGTGCCAGCAGCTTACGTTCGACAGGGCCTGGGGGCTACGAGCAGTACTTC; CDR3: CASSLRSTGPGGYEQYF